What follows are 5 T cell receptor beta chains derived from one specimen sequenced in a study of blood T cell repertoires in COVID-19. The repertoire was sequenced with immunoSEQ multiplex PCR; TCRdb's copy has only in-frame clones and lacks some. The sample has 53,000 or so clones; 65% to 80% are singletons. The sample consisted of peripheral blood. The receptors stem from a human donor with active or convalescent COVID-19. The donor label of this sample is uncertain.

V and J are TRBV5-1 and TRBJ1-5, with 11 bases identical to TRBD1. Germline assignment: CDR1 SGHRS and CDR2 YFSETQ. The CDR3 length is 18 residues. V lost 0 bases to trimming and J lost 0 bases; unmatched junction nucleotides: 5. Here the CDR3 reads CASSLEDRGPYSNQPQHF. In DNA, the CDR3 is TGCGCCAGCAGCTTGGAGGACAGGGGGCCATATAGCAATCAGCCCCAGCATTTT. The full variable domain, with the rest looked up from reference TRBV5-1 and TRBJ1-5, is KAGVTQTPRYLIKTRGQQVTLSCSPISGHRSVSWYQQTPGQGLQFLFEYFSETQRNKGNFPGRFSGRQFSNSRSEMNVSTLELGDSALYLCASSLEDRGPYSNQPQHFGDGTRLSIL.

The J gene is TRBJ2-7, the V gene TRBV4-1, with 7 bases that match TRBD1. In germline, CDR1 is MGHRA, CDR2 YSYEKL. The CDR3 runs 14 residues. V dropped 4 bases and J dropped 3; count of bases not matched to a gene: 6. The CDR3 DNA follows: TGCGCCAGCAGCCTAGGACAGGAAAGCTACGAGCAGTACTTC. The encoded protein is CASSLGQESYEQYF.

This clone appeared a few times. In nucleotides, the CDR3 is TGTGCCAGCAGCTTCGGACAGGGGACAGGGAACGAGCAGTACTTC. Translation: CASSFGQGTGNEQYF. The rearrangement uses TRBV7-2 and TRBJ2-7; 9 nucleotides match TRBD1. The germline V gene encodes CDR1 SGHTA and CDR2 FQGNSA. V shed 3 bases, J shed 5 bases, and the junction held 8 bases outside the gene matches. The CDR3 loop spans 15 amino acids.

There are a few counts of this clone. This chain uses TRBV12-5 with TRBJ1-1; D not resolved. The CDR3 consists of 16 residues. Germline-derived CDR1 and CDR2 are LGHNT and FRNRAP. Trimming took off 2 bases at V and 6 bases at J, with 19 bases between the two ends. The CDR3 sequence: CASGLSLYAPVPEAFF. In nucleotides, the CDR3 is TGTGCTAGTGGTTTGTCCCTCTACGCTCCCGTGCCTGAAGCTTTCTTT.

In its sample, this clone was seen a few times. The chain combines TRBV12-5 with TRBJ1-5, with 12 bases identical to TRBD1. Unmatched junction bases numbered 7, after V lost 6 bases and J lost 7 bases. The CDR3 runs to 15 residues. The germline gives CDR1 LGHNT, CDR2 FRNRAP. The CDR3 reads CASGPGQGAQQPQHF. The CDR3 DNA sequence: TGTGCTAGTGGCCCGGGACAGGGGGCGCAGCAGCCCCAGCATTTT.